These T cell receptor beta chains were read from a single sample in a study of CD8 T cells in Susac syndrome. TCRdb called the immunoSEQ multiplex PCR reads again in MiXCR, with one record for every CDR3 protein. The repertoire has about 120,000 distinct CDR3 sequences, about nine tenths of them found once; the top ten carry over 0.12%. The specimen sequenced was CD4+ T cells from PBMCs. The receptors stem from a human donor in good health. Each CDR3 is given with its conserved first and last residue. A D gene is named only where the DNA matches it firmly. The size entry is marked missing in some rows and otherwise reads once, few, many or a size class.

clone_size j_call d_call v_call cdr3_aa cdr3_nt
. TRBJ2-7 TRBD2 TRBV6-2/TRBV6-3 CASRLAGDHEQYF TGTGCCAGCAGACTAGCGGGGGACCACGAGCAGTACTTC
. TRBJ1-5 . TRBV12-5 CASALGVGQPQHF TGTGCTAGTGCATTAGGGGTGGGCCAGCCCCAGCATTTT
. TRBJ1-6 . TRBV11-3 CASSRGLSYNSPLHF TGTGCCAGCAGTCGGGGACTCTCCTATAATTCACCCCTCCACTTT
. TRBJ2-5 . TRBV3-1 CASSQDIGGQRGETQYF TGTGCCAGCAGCCAAGATATTGGAGGTCAAAGAGGGGAGACCCAGTACTTC
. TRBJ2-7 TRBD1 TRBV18 CASSPARQGAGEQYF TGTGCCAGCTCCCCCGCCCGGCAGGGGGCCGGCGAGCAGTACTTC
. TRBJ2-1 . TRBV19 CASTFTGSSYNEQFF TGTGCCAGTACCTTCACAGGGAGCTCCTACAATGAGCAGTTCTTC
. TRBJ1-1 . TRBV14 CASSQDNGVVYTEAFF TGTGCCAGCAGCCAAGACAATGGGGTGGTGTACACTGAAGCTTTCTTT
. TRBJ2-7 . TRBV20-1 CSARQIYEQYF TGCAGTGCTCGACAGATCTACGAGCAGTACTTC
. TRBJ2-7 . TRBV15 CATSLGPGPVEQYF TGTGCCACCAGCCTAGGACCAGGACCTGTCGAGCAGTACTTC
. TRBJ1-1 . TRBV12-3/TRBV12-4 CASSGAGNLNTEAFF TGTGCCAGCAGTGGTGCAGGAAATCTGAACACTGAAGCTTTCTTT
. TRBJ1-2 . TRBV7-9 CASSLGPIVADEFGYTF TGTGCCAGCAGCTTAGGGCCTATAGTGGCAGACGAATTTGGCTACACCTTC
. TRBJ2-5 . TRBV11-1 CASSPPGYETQYF TGTGCCAGCAGCCCCCCAGGCTATGAGACCCAGTACTTC
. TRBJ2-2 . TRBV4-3 CASSQDYGELFF TGCGCCAGCAGCCAAGATTACGGGGAGCTGTTTTTT
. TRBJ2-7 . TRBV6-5 CASSHGTRADEQYF TGTGCCAGCAGTCACGGGACCAGGGCCGACGAGCAGTACTTC
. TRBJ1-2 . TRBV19 CASSIVAETNYGYTF TGTGCCAGTAGTATAGTGGCAGAAACTAACTATGGCTACACCTTC
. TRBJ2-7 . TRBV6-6 CASSSPMESSYEQYF TGTGCCAGCAGTTCCCCTATGGAGAGCTCCTACGAGCAGTACTTC
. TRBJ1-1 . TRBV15 CATSTLTRDQAFF TGTGCCACCAGCACCCTGACACGCGATCAAGCTTTCTTT
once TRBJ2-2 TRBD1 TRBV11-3 CASSTPSGTDTGELFF TGTGCCAGCAGCACTCCATCCGGGACAGACACCGGGGAGCTGTTTTTT
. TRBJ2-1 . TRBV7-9 CASSRTEVNRHEQFF TGTGCCAGCAGCCGGACGGAGGTAAACCGTCATGAGCAGTTCTTC
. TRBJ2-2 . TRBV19 CASGGDRPTGELFF TGTGCCAGCGGCGGCGACAGGCCCACCGGGGAGCTGTTTTTT
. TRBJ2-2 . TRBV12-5 CASGLVQGGGNTGELFF TGTGCTAGTGGTTTGGTACAGGGCGGGGGGAACACCGGGGAGCTGTTTTTT
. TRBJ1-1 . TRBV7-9 CASSVGPEAFF TGTGCCAGCTCGGTCGGCCCTGAAGCTTTCTTT
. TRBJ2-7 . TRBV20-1 CSAIKDLSSYEQYF TGCAGTGCTATCAAGGACCTTAGCTCCTACGAGCAGTACTTC
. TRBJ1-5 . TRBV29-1 CSVGGVNQPQHF TGCAGCGTGGGAGGGGTGAATCAGCCCCAGCATTTT
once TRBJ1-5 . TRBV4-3 CASSQDARALGGQPQHF TGCGCCAGCAGCCAAGATGCGAGGGCCCTGGGGGGACAGCCCCAGCATTTT
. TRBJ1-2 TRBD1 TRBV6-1 CASSDGQGLVGYTF TGTGCCAGCAGTGATGGACAGGGGCTTGTCGGCTACACCTTC
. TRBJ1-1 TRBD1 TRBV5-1 CASSSLGQGEKGNTEAFF TGCGCCAGCAGCTCACTTGGACAGGGTGAGAAGGGGAACACTGAAGCTTTCTTT
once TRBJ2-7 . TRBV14 CASSQQIGTSPYEQYF TGTGCCAGCAGCCAACAAATCGGGACAAGCCCCTACGAGCAGTACTTC
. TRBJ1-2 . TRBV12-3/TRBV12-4 CASRLGREGYTF TGTGCCAGCAGACTGGGCAGGGAGGGCTACACCTTC
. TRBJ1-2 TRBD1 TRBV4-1 CASSQERTGSGYTF TGCGCCAGCAGCCAAGAGCGGACAGGGAGTGGCTACACCTTC
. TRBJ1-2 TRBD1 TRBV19 CASSAGQGASYGYTF TGTGCCAGTAGTGCCGGACAGGGGGCGAGTTATGGCTACACCTTC
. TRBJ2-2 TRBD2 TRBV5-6 CASAGEALAGGELFF TGTGCCAGTGCAGGGGAGGCACTAGCGGGCGGGGAGCTGTTTTTT
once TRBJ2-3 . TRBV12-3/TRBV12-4 CASSFQGSTDTQYF TGTGCCAGCAGTTTTCAGGGGTCCACAGATACGCAGTATTTT
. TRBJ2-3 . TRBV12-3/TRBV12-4 CASTIVVGSTDTQYF TGTGCCAGCACTATAGTGGTGGGGAGCACAGATACGCAGTATTTT
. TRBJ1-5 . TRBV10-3 CAISEEGGKNQPQHF TGTGCCATCAGTGAAGAGGGGGGGAAGAATCAGCCCCAGCATTTT
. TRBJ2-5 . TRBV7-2 CASSRWFGETQYF TGTGCCAGCAGCCGGTGGTTTGGCGAGACCCAGTACTTC
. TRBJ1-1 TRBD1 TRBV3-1 CASSQKTGAGYTEAFF TGTGCCAGCAGCCAAAAAACAGGGGCGGGATACACTGAAGCTTTCTTT
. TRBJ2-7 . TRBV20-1 CSARETSSYEQYF TGCAGTGCTAGAGAGACTAGCTCCTACGAGCAGTACTTC
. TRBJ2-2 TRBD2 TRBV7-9 CASSLYAGENTGELFF TGTGCCAGCAGCTTATACGCGGGGGAGAACACCGGGGAGCTGTTTTTT
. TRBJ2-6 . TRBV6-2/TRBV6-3 CASSVDRRIISGANVLTF TGTGCCAGCAGCGTCGACAGGAGGATTATCTCTGGGGCCAACGTCCTGACTTTC
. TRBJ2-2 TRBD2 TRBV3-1 CASSLGLAGVTGELFF TGTGCCAGCAGCCTCGGACTAGCGGGAGTTACCGGGGAGCTGTTTTTT
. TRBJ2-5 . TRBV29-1 CSVVPQGETQYF TGCAGCGTTGTCCCGCAGGGCGAGACCCAGTACTTC
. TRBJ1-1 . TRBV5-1 CASSQVQGRGTEAFF TGCGCCAGCAGCCAAGTTCAGGGCCGGGGCACTGAAGCTTTCTTT
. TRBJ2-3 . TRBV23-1 CASSHSEVGDTQYF TGCGCCAGCAGTCACTCCGAAGTGGGCGATACGCAGTATTTT
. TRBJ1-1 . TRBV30 CAWIPFPHQNTEAFF TGTGCCTGGATCCCTTTTCCGCACCAGAACACTGAAGCTTTCTTT
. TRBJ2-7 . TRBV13 CASSLDPYEQYF TGTGCCAGCAGCTTAGACCCCTACGAGCAGTACTTC
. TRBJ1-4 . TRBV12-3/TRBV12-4 CASSLGYWEKLFF TGTGCCAGCAGCCTAGGGTATTGGGAAAAACTGTTTTTT
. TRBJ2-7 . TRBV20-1 CSARGPPFTYEQYF TGCAGTGCTAGAGGGCCGCCATTTACCTACGAGCAGTACTTC
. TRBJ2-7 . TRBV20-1 CSASLWGAYEQYF TGCAGTGCTAGCCTGTGGGGAGCCTACGAGCAGTACTTC
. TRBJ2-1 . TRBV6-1 CASSEVAGHNEQFF TGTGCCAGCAGTGAAGTTGCGGGGCACAATGAGCAGTTCTTC
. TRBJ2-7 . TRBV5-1 CASSLDTGLFSYEQYF TGCGCCAGCAGCTTGGATACAGGCTTATTCTCCTACGAGCAGTACTTC
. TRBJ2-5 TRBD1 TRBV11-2 CASSFIRGQETQYF TGTGCCAGCAGCTTTATCAGGGGGCAAGAGACCCAGTACTTC
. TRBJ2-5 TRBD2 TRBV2 CASSPGTSGSQGVETQYF TGTGCCAGCAGTCCCGGGACTAGCGGGAGCCAAGGGGTGGAGACCCAGTACTTC
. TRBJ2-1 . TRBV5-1 CASSLGDRTYNEQFF TGCGCCAGCAGCTTGGGCGACAGAACATACAATGAGCAGTTCTTC
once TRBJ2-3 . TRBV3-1 CASSQDPPGRTDTQYF TGTGCCAGCAGCCAAGACCCCCCCGGTCGTACAGATACGCAGTATTTT
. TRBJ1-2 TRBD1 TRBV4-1 CASSQSTGAGYGYTF TGCGCCAGCAGCCAATCGACAGGGGCCGGTTATGGCTACACCTTC
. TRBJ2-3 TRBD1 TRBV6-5 CASSSGTATDTQYF TGTGCCAGCAGTTCCGGGACAGCCACAGATACGCAGTATTTT
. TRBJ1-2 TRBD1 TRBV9 CASSVSTGQSVKGYTF TGTGCCAGCAGCGTGTCGACAGGGCAATCTGTAAAAGGCTACACCTTC
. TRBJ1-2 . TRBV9 CASSVDSNYGYTF TGTGCCAGCAGCGTAGACTCTAACTATGGCTACACCTTC